The 8 T cell receptor beta chains below come from one sample, sequenced in a study of vaccination and CD4 T cells after COVID-19. The Oncomine TCR Beta short-read assay was applied to DNA of cultured CD4+ T cells. Using its own MiXCR run on the PCR reads, TCRdb lists one record per CDR3 protein. This sample has around 5,000 distinct CDR3 sequences, with about 44% found just once. No cognate antigen is known for these TCRs. Stated treatment: roughly 10-day PBMC culture with coronavirus spike peptide pools or control peptides (ViraFEST assay). The sample here was CD4+ T cells from blood, cultured in vitro, taken after SARS-CoV-2 vaccination. The receptors shown here come from a human donor who had recovered from COVID-19.

This clonotype showed up just a few times. The rearrangement joins TRBV6-1 to TRBJ2-3, with D perhaps assigned TRBD1 or TRBD2 (5 bases each). There are 14 residues in the CDR3. Trimming cost V 4 bases and J 6 bases, with 14 bases left between them. CDR1 is MNHNS, CDR2 SASEGT, per germline. CDR3 coding DNA: TGTGCCAGCAGTGGACCGGGGCCGAGGGATACGCAGTATTTT. This encodes CASSGPGPRDTQYF.

This clonotype appeared a few times. The chain combines TRBV7-3 with TRBJ2-2; 7 nucleotides line up with TRBD2. Germline lookup yields CDR1 SGHTA and CDR2 FQGTGA. The CDR3 runs 17 residues. V shed 1 base, J shed 4 bases, and the junction held 9 bases outside the gene matches. The CDR3 nucleotides are TGTGCCAGCAGCTTAATGGGGGGGAGCTTCGTCACCGGGGAGCTGTTTTTT. Amino acid sequence: CASSLMGGSFVTGELFF.

The chain couples TRBV23-1 to TRBJ1-5; 9 nucleotides match TRBD1. TRBV23-1 counts as an open reading frame of uncertain function. CDR3 length: 16 amino acids. V shed 4 bases and J 1 base; nucleotides not matched to a gene: 5. DNA for the CDR3: TGCGCCAGCAGTCGAACCGGGACAGGGAGCAATCAGCCCCAGCATTTT. Its protein product is CASSRTGTGSNQPQHF.

The V call is TRBV12-3 or TRBV12-4, the J call TRBJ2-3, with TRBD2 identical over 14 bases. This CDR3 has 17 amino acids. V lost 7 bases, J lost 4 bases, and 10 bases stayed unmatched. As DNA, the CDR3 is TGTGCCAGCACCCCCCCCCCGACTAGCGGGAGGGCAGATACGCAGTATTTT. Translated: CASTPPPTSGRADTQYF.

The V call is TRBV20-1, the J call TRBJ2-7; 15 bases agree with TRBD2. The CDR3 totals 17 residues. V shed 3 bases, J shed 4 bases, and the junction held 10 bases outside the gene matches. Germline V lookup: CDR1 DFQATT, CDR2 SNEGSKA (reference sequence). For the CDR3, the DNA is TGCAGTGCTAGCCGAGATTACGGACTAGCGGGAGGGTACGAGCAGTACTTC. Its protein is CSASRDYGLAGGYEQYF.

In its sample, this clonotype was seen a few times. The rearrangement links TRBV6-1 to TRBJ1-1; D uncertain. V shed 6 bases and J shed 1 base, with 12 bases lying between them. The CDR3 spans 14 residues. CDR1 and CDR2 (germline): MNHNS, SASEGT. CDR3 DNA: TGTGCCAGCAGCTTGGAGGGCCCGAACACTGAAGCTTTCTTT. Its protein is CASSLEGPNTEAFF.

This clonotype came up a few times. The chain combines TRBV20-1 with TRBJ1-3; D is ambiguous. Looked up from germline, CDR1 is DFQATT and CDR2 is SNEGSKA (reference sequence). There are 16 residues in the CDR3. V dropped 1 base and J dropped 0 bases, with 13 bases sitting between them. CDR3 protein: CSARAYGTSSGNTIYF. The CDR3 DNA reads TGCAGTGCTAGAGCCTATGGCACGAGCTCTGGAAACACCATATATTTT.

In this sample, this clonotype turned up once. The chain combines TRBV28 with TRBJ1-1; 9 nucleotides agree with TRBD1. V was clipped by 6 bases and J by 4 bases; unmatched bases: 12. Looked up from germline, CDR1 is MDHEN and CDR2 is SYDVKM. CDR3 size: 16 residues. The CDR3 DNA follows: TGTGCCAGCAGCGGGACAGGGCTCCGCAAGGGCACTGAAGCTTTCTTT. This sequence encodes CASSGTGLRKGTEAFF. Full variable domain (remainder filled in from reference TRBV28 and TRBJ1-1): DVKVTQSSRYLVKRTGEKVFLECVQDMDHENMFWYRQDPGLGLRLIYFSYDVKMKEKGDIPEGYSVSREKKERFSLILESASTNQTSMYLCASSGTGLRKGTEAFFGQGTRLTVV.